The 12 T cell receptor beta chains listed next were all sequenced from one sample in a study of T cell responses to AZD1222 COVID-19 vaccine. The method was immunoSEQ multiplex PCR; TCRdb's version includes in-frame clones alone and lacks a portion of them. Altogether approximately 150,000 clones are present, under 95% being singletons, with the ten largest covering roughly 7.1%. The sequencing here drew on peripheral blood, taken 28 days after the second dose of the MenACWY control vaccine. Receptors originate from an adult who received the MenACWY meningococcal vaccine as a control.

The chain carries TRBV24-1 and TRBJ1-1; 9 positions agree with TRBD1. CDR1 KGHDR and CDR2 SFDVKD come from the germline V gene. CDR3 length: 13 amino acids. V lost 12 bases and J lost 7; bases outside the gene matches: 11. Here the CDR3 DNA reads TGTGCCGTCGCGGAACAGGGGGCTGGTGAAGCTTTCTTT. It codes for CAVAEQGAGEAFF.

The chain carries TRBV12-3 or TRBV12-4 and TRBJ1-1, with D uncertain. V was trimmed by 4 bases and J by 2 bases, leaving 8 bases between them. The length of the CDR3 is 13 residues. CDR3 in amino acids: CASSSHLNTEAFF. The CDR3 DNA follows: TGTGCCAGCAGTTCCCACCTAAACACTGAAGCTTTCTTT.

The genes are TRBV4-3 and TRBJ2-3; TRBD2 matches 11 bases. J was trimmed by 7 bases and V by 0 bases; bases with no gene match: 9. The germline V gene has CDR1 LGHNA and CDR2 YSLEER. The CDR3 totals 17 residues. CDR3 bases: TGCGCCAGCAGCCAAGAGACGACTAGCGGGATGGGCCATACGCAGTATTTT. Translating it yields CASSQETTSGMGHTQYF.

The chain is built from TRBV12-3 or TRBV12-4 and TRBJ1-1; no clear D. The length of the CDR3 is 13 residues. V was cut by 3 bases and J by 1 base, with 6 bases left in between. CDR3 bases: TGTGCCAGCAGTTTTCAAGCGAACACTGAAGCTTTCTTT. This translates into CASSFQANTEAFF.

The chain recombines TRBV28 with TRBJ2-1; no firm D call. V shed 10 bases and J shed 4 bases, with 8 bases lying between them. This CDR3 is 11 amino acids long. Germline V gene lookup returns CDR1 MDHEN and CDR2 SYDVKM. The CDR3 loop is CATQRYNEQFF. CDR3 DNA: TGTGCCACCCAACGATACAATGAGCAGTTCTTC.

This chain connects TRBV5-4 to TRBJ1-3, with a possible D match to TRBD1 (6 bases). Germline V CDR1 and CDR2: SGHNT, YYREEE (reference sequence). This CDR3 has 18 amino acids. The V end lost 3 bases, the J end lost 0 bases, and 19 bases lay between the germline ends. Written as DNA, the CDR3 is TGTGCCAGCAGCTCGAGAGAGACAGGAACCTTCTCTGGAAACACCATATATTTT. Translated, it gives CASSSRETGTFSGNTIYF.

The V call is TRBV9, the J call TRBJ2-7, with D perhaps being TRBD1 or TRBD2 (7 bases each). There are 15 residues in the CDR3. Trimming pared 4 bases from V and 9 bases from J, leaving 23 bases between. Looked up from germline, CDR1 is SGDLS and CDR2 is YYNGEE. For the CDR3, the DNA is TGTGCCAGCAGCCCTCCTACAGGGGAGGGGTTGGGGCAGTACTTC. Translated, it gives CASSPPTGEGLGQYF.

V usage is TRBV2 and J usage is TRBJ1-1; D not resolved. The V gene lost 7 bases and the J gene lost 5 bases, with 14 bases spanning the gap. Germline CDR1 reads SNHLY; CDR2 reads FYNNEI. CDR3 length: 13 amino acids. CDR3 DNA: TGTGCCAGCACAGCCAGAGAGGATACTGAAGCTTTCTTT. Protein sequence: CASTAREDTEAFF.

The gene calls are TRBV6-5 and TRBJ2-7; D uncertain. The CDR3 runs 16 residues. Trimming pared 2 bases from V and 0 bases from J, leaving 14 bases between. Germline V lookup: CDR1 MNHEY, CDR2 SVGAGI. The CDR3 loop is CASSYPGQSGSYEQYF. CDR3 bases: TGTGCCAGCAGTTACCCCGGTCAATCGGGCTCCTACGAGCAGTACTTC.

This clone has a single count. The rearrangement uses TRBV11-1 and TRBJ2-5; tentatively, D is TRBD2 (5 bases). CDR3 length equals 14 residues. Germline lookup yields CDR1 SGHAT and CDR2 FQDESV (reference sequence). The V gene lost 1 base and the J gene lost 3 bases, with 9 bases spanning the gap. The CDR3 region is CASSLGGLKETQYF. CDR3 nucleotide sequence: TGTGCCAGCAGCTTAGGCGGGCTTAAAGAGACCCAGTACTTC. The full variable domain, its missing parts supplied by reference TRBV11-1 and TRBJ2-5, is EAEVAQSPRYKITEKSQAVAFWCDPISGHATLYWYRQILGQGPELLVQFQDESVVDDSQLPKDRFSAERLKGVDSTLKIQPAELGDSAMYLCASSLGGLKETQYFGPGTRLLVL.

The V gene is TRBV5-6, the J gene TRBJ1-1, with 8 bases aligning to TRBD1. The germline gives CDR1 SGHDT, CDR2 YYEEEE. This CDR3 contains 14 residues. Trimming at V came to 3 bases and at J to 4 bases, leaving 5 bases not matched to a gene. For the CDR3, the DNA is TGTGCCAGCAGCTCCCAGGGGGCGCGCACTGAAGCTTTCTTT. It is translated as CASSSQGARTEAFF.

The genes are TRBV14 and TRBJ2-1, with D maybe TRBD1 (6 bases). Germline loops: CDR1 SGHDN, CDR2 FVKESK. This CDR3 is 16 amino acids long. The V end was cut by 1 base, the J end by 2 bases, with 12 bases between. The CDR3 DNA sequence: TGTGCCAGCAGCCAAGTCGCAGGGGTCGCCTACAATGAGCAGTTCTTC. It is translated as CASSQVAGVAYNEQFF.